This passage covers 13 T cell receptor beta chains from one sample sequenced in a study of blood T cell repertoires in COVID-19 (dated by TCRdb to the early 2020s). Library generation was performed with the immunoSEQ multiplex PCR assay. TCRdb's version of the immuneACCESS table is confined to in-frame rearrangements and falls short of the full clone set. An unresolved V gene accounts for under half of the shortfall where checked; the remainder is of unknown origin. This sample has more than 110,000 clones in its table, and around 79% of those were observed once. About 3.2% of the sample comes from the top ten. Sequencing input: PBMCs or T cells enriched from blood (not recorded which). The receptors derive from a woman aged 45-65 years who had recovered from COVID-19.

This sequence joins TRBV12-3 or TRBV12-4 and TRBJ1-6; possibly TRBD1 for D (5 bases). V dropped 6 bases and J dropped 10 bases, with 13 bases sitting between them. CDR3 size: 13 residues. The CDR3 region is CASSRRVGSPLHF. CDR3 in DNA: TGTGCCAGCAGCCGCAGGGTTGGATCACCCCTCCACTTT.

A few counts support this clone. This chain links TRBV28 with TRBJ1-5; 9 bases are shared with TRBD1. The CDR3 consists of 17 residues. Losses at the gene ends were 11 bases for V and 9 bases for J; bases not matched to a gene: 23. CDR1 and CDR2 from the germline V gene are MDHEN and SYDVKM. The CDR3 sequence: CAVEKEGTGSWGRPQHF. Here the CDR3 DNA reads TGTGCCGTGGAAAAAGAAGGGACAGGGTCTTGGGGTCGGCCCCAGCATTTT.

The chain couples TRBV9 to TRBJ2-7, with 7 positions matching TRBD2. There are 15 residues in the CDR3. Germline-derived CDR1 and CDR2 are SGDLS and YYNGEE. Trimming at V came to 3 bases and at J to 4 bases, leaving 10 bases not matched to a gene. This CDR3 is CASSAERGPLYEQYF. In DNA form, the CDR3 reads TGTGCCAGCAGCGCGGAGCGGGGACCGCTGTACGAGCAGTACTTC.

This chain uses TRBV28 with TRBJ2-5; possible D gene TRBD1, 6 bases. The CDR3 spans 14 residues. With 4 bases removed from V and 4 bases from J, the gap between germline ends came to 13 bases. Germline CDR1 reads MDHEN; CDR2 reads SYDVKM. This CDR3 is CASSSTRGTETQYF. CDR3 DNA sequence: TGTGCCAGCAGTTCGACGAGGGGGACAGAGACCCAGTACTTC.

This chain joins TRBV27 and TRBJ1-2, with TRBD1 matching over 9 bases. Germline CDR1 MNHEY, CDR2 SMNVEV (reference sequence). The CDR3 contains 16 residues. With 6 bases clipped from V and 4 bases from J, the junction kept 12 bases outside the gene matches. The CDR3 coding sequence is TGTGCCAGCAGGGGGACAGGGCCGCGATCGGTCTATGGCTACACCTTC. This codes for CASRGTGPRSVYGYTF.

Only a few counts were recorded for this clone. The J gene is TRBJ1-2, the V gene TRBV7-9; TRBD1 matches 7 bases. Per the germline V gene, CDR1 is SEHNR and CDR2 is FQNEAQ (reference sequence). V shed 2 bases, J shed 4 bases, and the junction held 7 bases outside the gene matches. The length of the CDR3 is 15 residues. CDR3 in DNA: TGTGCCAGCAGCTTACCCTGGGACAGCCTCTATGGCTACACCTTC. This gives the protein CASSLPWDSLYGYTF.

This chain joins TRBV7-3 and TRBJ2-3; the match to TRBD2 covers 9 bases. CDR3 length: 19 residues. Germline CDR1 and CDR2: SGHTA and FQGTGA. The ends lost 0 bases at V and 4 bases at J; junction bases unmatched: 14. The CDR3 loop is CASSLTVTIAGGRPDTQYF. In DNA form, the CDR3 reads TGTGCCAGCAGCTTAACGGTTACGATTGCGGGGGGGAGGCCAGATACGCAGTATTTT. The full variable domain, completed using reference TRBV7-3 and TRBJ2-3, is GAGVSQTPSNKVTEKGKYVELRCDPISGHTALYWYRQSLGQGPEFLIYFQGTGAADDSGLPNDRFFAVRPEGSVSTLKIQRTERGDSAVYLCASSLTVTIAGGRPDTQYFGPGTRLTVL.

As to this clone: The germline gene is not matched at one end of the junction; a read error may be the cause. The chain links TRBV6-5 to TRBJ2-1, with TRBD2 identical over 7 bases. Germline V gives CDR1 MNHEY, CDR2 SVGAGI. There are 10 residues in the CDR3. CDR3: CASRTSPRIF. CDR3 nucleotides: TGTGCCAGCAGGACTAGCCCACGGATCTTC.

V gene TRBV30 combines with J gene TRBJ2-7; TRBD1 matches at 10 bases. J gave up 1 base and V 2 bases, and 5 bases lay outside the gene matches. The CDR3 runs to 15 residues. Germline assignment: CDR1 GTSNPN and CDR2 SVGIG (reference sequence). The CDR3 DNA reads as TGTGCCTGGAGTAAGGGACAGGGGTTTTCCTACGAGCAGTACTTC. This encodes CAWSKGQGFSYEQYF.

This chain connects TRBV3-1 (or the pseudogene TRBV3-2) to TRBJ2-2; D is uncertain. The ends were cut back, 1 base at V and 3 bases at J, with 12 bases in the middle. Germline lookup yields CDR1 LGHDT and CDR2 YNNKEL (reference sequence). The CDR3 contains 16 residues. The CDR3 nucleotides read TGTGCCAGCAGCCAAGCCCGTCCTCCAGACACCGGGGAGCTGTTTTTT. Its protein is CASSQARPPDTGELFF.

The rearrangement links TRBV5-1 to TRBJ1-5, with 7 bases that match TRBD1. Germline V gene sequence: CDR1 SGHRS, CDR2 YFSETQ. The junction had 14 bases not matched to a gene; V was cut back by 2 bases and J by 6 bases. CDR3 length: 17 amino acids. The CDR3 DNA reads TGCGCCAGCAGCTTTGACAGGGAGAATGGGGCTGGTCAGCCCCAGCATTTT. Its protein is CASSFDRENGAGQPQHF.

This clone occurred once. The chain uses TRBV11-1 and TRBJ2-1; no clear D. Trimming left V 1 base short and J 9 bases short, with 10 bases between. The CDR3 is made up of 13 amino acids. Germline CDR1 SGHAT, CDR2 FQDESV (reference sequence). The CDR3 region is CASSLGWASEQFF. Here the CDR3 DNA reads TGTGCCAGCAGCTTAGGTTGGGCGAGTGAGCAGTTCTTC.

The chain uses TRBV12-3 or TRBV12-4 and TRBJ2-7; 7 bases fit TRBD1. The length of the CDR3 is 12 residues. With 5 bases clipped from V and 5 bases from J, the junction kept 3 bases outside the gene matches. The CDR3 DNA reads as TGTGCCAGCAGTACTAGGGGGCACGAGCAGTACTTC. Residues: CASSTRGHEQYF.